The following is a T cell receptor beta chain sequence with its context. Its antigen target is currently unknown. Base qualities are missing; no much larger clone stands one base away. V and J lose 6 bases and 8 bases, and a span of 14 bases separates them. The CDR3, from cysteine to phenylalanine, totals 13 residues. Only the CDR3 DNA stays, 39 bases, in frame from base 1. The germline V gene supplies CDR1 KGHSH and CDR2 LQKENI. This specimen comes from a study of memory CD4+ T cells and cytomegalovirus serostatus (dated by TCRdb to between 2019 and 2020). A note on the overall study: The cohort included 35 or so healthy adults from Belgium, of whom 9 were CMV seropositive and 24 were CMV seronegative. To replicate a published TCR-based CMV serostatus classifier, the researchers sequenced the CD4+ memory TCRbeta repertoires of a Belgian cohort whose cytomegalovirus serostatus was known.

Genomic DNA was extracted from sorted cells with the Quick-DNA Microprep Kit. Amplification of TCRbeta DNA was done with the immunoSEQ hsTCRbeta kit, following the protocol from the manufacturer. An Illumina MiSeq instrument was used to sequence the TCRbeta libraries. Under the source paper's analysis protocol: Removing out-of-frame sequences left fewer than 2.5 million distinct TCRbeta sequences, an average of about 70,000 per individual. Two values were used to score each individual: the count of about 160 previously reported CMV-associated TCRbeta sequences and the total count of productive distinct TCRbeta sequences. A beta-binomial model was reimplemented in Python, and scikit-learn random forests with default parameters were trained on data from the US cohort. Classifier performance on the Belgian cohort was summarized as median AUC with percentile confidence intervals calculated over 10,000 bootstrap iterations. Entries here come from immuneACCESS through TCRdb and include only in-frame sequences with V and J called. Some clones fail to appear in such tables; in the studies checked, an unresolved V gene covers under half of the shortfall, and the cause of the remainder is unknown. D and trimming come from the DNA, and the V and J calls and clone size come from that table. The sample yields some 48,000 clones; about 73% were counted once. The ten largest account for 0.67% of the sample.

A FACSAria II was used to sort memory CD4+ T cells, defined as single viable CD3+CD4+CD8-CD45RO+ cells. CMV serostatus was determined using a Roche Elecsys assay that detects serum IgG against CMV pp150, pp28, p38 and p52. After the samples were thawed, total CD4+ T cells were enriched through positive selection using CD4 magnetic microbeads. The samples came from a different study that was designed specifically to examine the CD4+ T cell memory repertoire. Peripheral blood mononuclear cells were isolated and cryopreserved following standard operating procedures; serum was stored at -80 °C. Staining used CD3-PerCP (BW264/56), CD4-APC (RPA-T4), CD45RO-PE (UCHT1) and CD8-Pacific Orange (3B5) antibodies, with Sytox blue excluding non-viable cells. Overall results and qualifications from the work: CMV serostatus prediction reached a median bootstrapped AUC of approximately 0.96 with the original framework and 0.91 with a US-trained random forest. The results were read as suggesting that the CMV-associated TCR signature is, for the most part, present in the CD4+ memory repertoire. Of 164 previously reported CMV-associated TCRbeta sequences, 67 appeared in the CD4+ memory repertoires, each in one to five individuals. Only CD4+CD45RO+ memory cells were sequenced, in contrast to the original study, which included naive and memory CD4+ and CD8+ populations. On the Belgian cohort, the classifier based on the original framework reached a median bootstrapped AUC of nearly 0.96, with a 95% CI of 0.76-1.00.

Rearrangement joined TRBV18 to TRBJ1-5; no confident D gene assignment can be made. Sequencing used memory CD4+ T cells from blood. This TCR derives from an adult in good health and CMV-seronegative. In nucleotides, the sequence is TGTGCCAGCTCCCCGGCGCGGGCCAAGCCCCAGCATTTT. This translates into CASSPARAKPQHF. Supplemented by the reference TRBV18 and TRBJ1-5 proteins around the CDR3, the complete variable domain is NAGVMQNPRHLVRRRGQEARLRCSPMKGHSHVYWYRQLPEEGLKFMVYLQKENIIDESGMPKERFSAEFPKEGPSILRIQQVVRGDSAAYFCASSPARAKPQHFGDGTRLSIL.